This T cell receptor (beta chain) is drawn from a study of blood T cell repertoires in COVID-19. Study information: There were acute and convalescent COVID-19 samples, and they came from the United States, Italy and Spain. The cDNA or gDNA used as material had been derived from T cells, B-cell-depleted T cells, or PBMCs.

Original analysis: Estimated nucleated cell counts came from reference gene primer amplification. The method was immunoSEQ multiplex PCR; TCRdb's version includes in-frame clones alone and lacks a portion of them. The V and J calls and the clone size are those of that table, but D and trimming were determined from the DNA. The sample contains 45,000 to 55,000 clones, roughly 87% of which appear only once. The CDR3 is made up of 12 amino acids. The V end lost 7 bases, the J end lost 5 bases, and 11 bases lay between the germline ends. Germline assignment: CDR1 MDHEN and CDR2 SYDVKM. The sequence came from a human donor in a cohort sampled during active COVID-19. Sequenced sample: peripheral blood. The gene calls are TRBV28 and TRBJ2-5; no clear D gene. The CDR3 bases are TGTGCCAGCACCTCTCCCCCGGAGACCCAGTACTTC. Its translation is CASTSPPETQYF.